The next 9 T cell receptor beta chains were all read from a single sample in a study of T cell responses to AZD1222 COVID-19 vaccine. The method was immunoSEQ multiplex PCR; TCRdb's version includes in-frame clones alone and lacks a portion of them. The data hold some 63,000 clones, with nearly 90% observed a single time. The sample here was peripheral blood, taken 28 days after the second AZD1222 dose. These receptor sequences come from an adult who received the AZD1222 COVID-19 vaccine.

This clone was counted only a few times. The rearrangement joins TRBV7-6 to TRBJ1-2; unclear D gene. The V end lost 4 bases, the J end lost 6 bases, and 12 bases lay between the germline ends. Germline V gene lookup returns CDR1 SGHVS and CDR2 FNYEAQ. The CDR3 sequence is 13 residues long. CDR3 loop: CASSWRKGDGYTF. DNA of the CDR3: TGTGCCAGCAGCTGGCGGAAGGGTGATGGCTACACCTTC.

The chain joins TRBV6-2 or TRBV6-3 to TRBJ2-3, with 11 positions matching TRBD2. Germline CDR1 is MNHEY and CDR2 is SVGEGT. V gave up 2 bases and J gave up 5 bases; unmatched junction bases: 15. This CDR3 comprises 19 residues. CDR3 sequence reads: CASSYTKRGTSGAGDTQYF. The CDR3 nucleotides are TGTGCCAGCAGTTACACTAAACGAGGGACTAGCGGTGCGGGAGATACGCAGTATTTT.

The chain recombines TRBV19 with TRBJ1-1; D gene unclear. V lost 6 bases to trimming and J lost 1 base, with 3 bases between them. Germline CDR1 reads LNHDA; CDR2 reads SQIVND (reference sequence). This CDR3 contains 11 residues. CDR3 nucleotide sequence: TGTGCCAGTAGACGGAACACTGAAGCTTTCTTT. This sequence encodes CASRRNTEAFF.

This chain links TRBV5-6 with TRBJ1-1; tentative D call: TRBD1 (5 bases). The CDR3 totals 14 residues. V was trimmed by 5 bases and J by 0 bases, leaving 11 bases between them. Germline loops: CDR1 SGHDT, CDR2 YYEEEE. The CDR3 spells CASSYRGVNTEAFF. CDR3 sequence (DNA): TGTGCCAGCAGTTATCGGGGGGTGAACACTGAAGCTTTCTTT.

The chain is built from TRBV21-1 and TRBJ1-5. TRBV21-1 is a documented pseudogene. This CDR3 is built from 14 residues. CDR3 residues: CASSKGNEVQPQHF. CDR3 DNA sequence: TGTGCCAGCAGCAAAGGAAACGAGGTTCAGCCCCAGCATTTT.

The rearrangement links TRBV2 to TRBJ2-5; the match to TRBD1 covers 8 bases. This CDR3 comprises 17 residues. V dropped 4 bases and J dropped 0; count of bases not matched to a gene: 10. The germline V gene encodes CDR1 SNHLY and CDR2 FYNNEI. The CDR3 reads CASSALRDRTYQETQYF. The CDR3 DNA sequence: TGTGCCAGCAGTGCTCTCCGGGACAGGACGTACCAAGAGACCCAGTACTTC.

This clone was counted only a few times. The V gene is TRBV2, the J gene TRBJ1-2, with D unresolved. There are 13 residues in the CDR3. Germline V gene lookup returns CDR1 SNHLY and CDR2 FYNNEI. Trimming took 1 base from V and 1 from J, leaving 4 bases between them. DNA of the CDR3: TGTGCCAGCAGTGAAGGCAGTAACTATGGCTACACCTTC. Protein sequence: CASSEGSNYGYTF. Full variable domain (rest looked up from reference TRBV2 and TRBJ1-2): EPEVTQTPSHQVTQMGQEVILRCVPISNHLYFYWYRQILGQKVEFLVSFYNNEISEKSEIFDDQFSVERPDGSNFTLKIRSTKLEDSAMYFCASSEGSNYGYTFGSGTRLTVV.

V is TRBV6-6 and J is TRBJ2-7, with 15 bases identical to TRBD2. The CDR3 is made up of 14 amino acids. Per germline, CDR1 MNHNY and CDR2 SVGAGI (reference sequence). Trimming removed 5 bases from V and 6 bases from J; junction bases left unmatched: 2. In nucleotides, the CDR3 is TGTGCCAGCAGTCCGGGACTAGCGGGAGGCGAGCAGTACTTC. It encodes CASSPGLAGGEQYF.

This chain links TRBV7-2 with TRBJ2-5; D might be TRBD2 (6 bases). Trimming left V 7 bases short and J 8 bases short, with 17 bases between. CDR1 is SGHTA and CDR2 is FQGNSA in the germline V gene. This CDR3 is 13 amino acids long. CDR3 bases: TGTGCCAGCACCCAAACGGGACTTTTTACCCAGTACTTC. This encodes CASTQTGLFTQYF.